Each of the 3 T cell receptor beta chains below was sequenced from the same sample in a study of blood T cell repertoires in COVID-19. Using immunoSEQ multiplex PCR, the repertoire was profiled, and TCRdb retains in-frame clones only, with some absent. The sample contains 84,000 or so clones, about four fifths of which appear only once. The sequencing input was peripheral blood. These receptors were obtained from an older man with COVID-19, enrolled during active disease.

A few counts support this clone. The chain joins TRBV27 to TRBJ2-1; possibly TRBD2 for D (5 bases). V lost 5 bases and J 4 bases, leaving 15 bases between the germline ends. The germline CDR1 and CDR2 sequences are MNHEY and SMNVEV (reference sequence). The CDR3 totals 15 residues. CDR3 sequence (DNA): TGTGCCAGCAGTCCCCCCCGGACTCCTTACAATGAGCAGTTCTTC. Translation gives CASSPPRTPYNEQFF.

This clone qualifies as medium-sized. This chain uses TRBV10-3 with TRBJ1-2; D is unclear. The CDR3 covers 13 residues. V was clipped by 2 bases and J by 8 bases, with 12 bases between them. The germline V gene has CDR1 ENHRY and CDR2 SYGVKD. The CDR3 DNA reads as TGTGCCATCAGTGAGGACGGATCTAGGGGCTACACCTTC. Translation: CAISEDGSRGYTF.

V is TRBV2 and J is TRBJ1-5; 9 positions match TRBD1. V gave up 8 bases and J gave up 6 bases; unmatched junction bases: 11. CDR1 and CDR2 from the germline V gene are SNHLY and FYNNEI. CDR3 length: 15 amino acids. CDR3 in amino acids: CASQDPTGGSQPQHF. In DNA form, the CDR3 reads TGTGCCAGCCAGGACCCCACAGGGGGCAGTCAGCCCCAGCATTTT.